The count of the clone carrying this T cell receptor (beta chain) is one. Its antigen remains unknown. The source material, RNA transcripts, was used to amplify TCR beta CDR3 regions. The TCR CDR3 first-round RT-PCR relied on the HTBI primer set. Using its own MiXCR run on the multiplex PCR reads, TCRdb lists one record per CDR3 protein. Here the sample spans 550,000 to 700,000 distinct CDR3 sequences, about half being singletons. Exclusions: uncontrolled infection, other autoimmune disease, pregnancy, lactation. These data originate in a study of T cells in Graves' hyperthyroidism and ophthalmopathy. The CDR3 length is 15 residues. V gave up 4 bases and J gave up 5 bases; unmatched junction bases: 8. Germline V gives CDR1 KGHDR, CDR2 SFDVKD. Study results and caveats: Most thyroid clonotypes expanded above 0.001 appeared in blood too. Ophthalmopathy got predicted by the model a median around 6.6 months before its onset. A 13 V-J signature model discriminated ophthalmopathy versus stable hyperthyroidism.

This chain connects TRBV24-1 to TRBJ2-5; 8 positions agree with TRBD1. Sequenced material: peripheral blood or thyroid tissue (not recorded which). This clonotype was obtained from an adult woman with Graves' disease, either hyperthyroidism or ophthalmopathy (not recorded which). CDR3 in amino acids: CATSDAVRGLETQYF. The CDR3, as DNA: TGTGCCACCAGTGACGCGGTCAGGGGGCTGGAGACCCAGTACTTC.